The TCR beta chain under discussion was sequenced for a study of blood T cell repertoires in COVID-19. Study background: The samples span acute and convalescent COVID-19 from the United States, Italy and Spain. T cells, B-cell-depleted T cells, or PBMCs provided the cDNA or gDNA that served as material.

V gave up 0 bases and J gave up 6 bases; unmatched junction bases: 7. In germline, CDR1 is MRHNA, CDR2 SNTAGT. CDR3 length equals 18 residues. Followed longitudinally, the Seattle patients had been enrolled during active infection. Per the original data handling: Nucleated cell counts were estimated from reference gene primer amplification. The protocol was immunoSEQ multiplex PCR, while the TCRdb copy is restricted to in-frame clones and leaves out a portion. Clonal size and the V and J genes are those of that table, whereas D and trimming came from the DNA. This sample yields 150,000 or so clones, of which more than 75% are seen a single time; roughly 5.2% belongs to the top ten.

The V call is TRBV6-4, the J call TRBJ2-2; TRBD2 matches 13 bases. The sequence derives from a woman aged 70-85 years with COVID-19, enrolled during active disease. Input material: peripheral blood. CDR3 DNA: TGTGCCAGCAGTGACTCCCCGGGACTAGCGGGGCCGGCCGGGGAGCTGTTTTTT. It codes for CASSDSPGLAGPAGELFF.